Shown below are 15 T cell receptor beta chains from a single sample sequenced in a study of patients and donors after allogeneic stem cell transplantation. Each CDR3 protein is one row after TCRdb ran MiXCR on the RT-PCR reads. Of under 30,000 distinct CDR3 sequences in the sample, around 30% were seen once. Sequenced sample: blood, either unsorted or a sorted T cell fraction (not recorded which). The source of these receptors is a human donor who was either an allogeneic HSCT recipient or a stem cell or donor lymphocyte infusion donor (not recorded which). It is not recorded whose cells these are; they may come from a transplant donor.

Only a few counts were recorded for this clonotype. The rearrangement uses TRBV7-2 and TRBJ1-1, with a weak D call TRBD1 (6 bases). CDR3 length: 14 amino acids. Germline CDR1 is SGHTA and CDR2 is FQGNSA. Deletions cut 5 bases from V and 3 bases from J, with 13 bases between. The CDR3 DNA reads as TGTGCCAGCAGCGTTTCGACAGGACACACTGAAGCTTTCTTT. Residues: CASSVSTGHTEAFF.

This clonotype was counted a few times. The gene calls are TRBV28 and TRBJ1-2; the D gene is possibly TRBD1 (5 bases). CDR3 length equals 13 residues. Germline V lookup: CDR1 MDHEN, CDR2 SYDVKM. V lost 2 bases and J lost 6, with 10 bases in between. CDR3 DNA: TGTGCCAGCAGTTTAGGGGGTTTCGATGGCTACACCTTC. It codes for CASSLGGFDGYTF.

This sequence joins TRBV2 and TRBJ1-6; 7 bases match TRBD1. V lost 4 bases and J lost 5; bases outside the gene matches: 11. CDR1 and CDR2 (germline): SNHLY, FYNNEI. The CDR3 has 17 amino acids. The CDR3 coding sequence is TGTGCCAGCAGTGCCCTTAAAGGGGGCAAGAATAATTCACCCCTCCACTTT. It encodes CASSALKGGKNNSPLHF.

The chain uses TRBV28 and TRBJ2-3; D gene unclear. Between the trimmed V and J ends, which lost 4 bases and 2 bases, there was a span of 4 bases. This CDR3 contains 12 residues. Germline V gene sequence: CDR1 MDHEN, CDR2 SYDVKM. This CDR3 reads CASSSPTDTQYF. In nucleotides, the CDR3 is TGTGCCAGCAGTTCCCCCACAGATACGCAGTATTTT.

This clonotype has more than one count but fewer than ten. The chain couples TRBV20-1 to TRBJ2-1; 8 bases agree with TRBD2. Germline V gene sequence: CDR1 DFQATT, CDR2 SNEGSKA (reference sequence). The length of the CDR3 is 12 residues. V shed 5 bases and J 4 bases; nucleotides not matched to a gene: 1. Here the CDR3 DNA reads TGCAGTGCTTCTAGCGGGTACAATGAGCAGTTCTTC. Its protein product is CSASSGYNEQFF.

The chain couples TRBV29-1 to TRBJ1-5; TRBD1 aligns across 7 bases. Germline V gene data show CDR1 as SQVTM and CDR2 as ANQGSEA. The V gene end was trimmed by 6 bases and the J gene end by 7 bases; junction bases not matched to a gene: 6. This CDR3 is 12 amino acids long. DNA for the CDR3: TGCAGCGTCAGACAGGGTAGGCAGCCCCAGCATTTT. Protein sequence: CSVRQGRQPQHF.

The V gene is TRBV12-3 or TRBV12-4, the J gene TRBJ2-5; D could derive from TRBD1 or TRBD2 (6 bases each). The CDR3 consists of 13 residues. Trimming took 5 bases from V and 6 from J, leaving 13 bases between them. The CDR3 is CASSEGGRQTQYF. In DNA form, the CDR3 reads TGTGCCAGCAGTGAGGGGGGCCGGCAGACCCAGTACTTC.

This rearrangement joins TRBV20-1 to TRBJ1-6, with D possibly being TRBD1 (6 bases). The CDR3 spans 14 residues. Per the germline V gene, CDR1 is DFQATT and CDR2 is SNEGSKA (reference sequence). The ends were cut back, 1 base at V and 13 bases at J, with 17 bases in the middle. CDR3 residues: CSARGPQGGSPLHF. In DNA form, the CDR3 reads TGCAGTGCTAGAGGACCACAGGGAGGGTCGCCCCTCCACTTT.

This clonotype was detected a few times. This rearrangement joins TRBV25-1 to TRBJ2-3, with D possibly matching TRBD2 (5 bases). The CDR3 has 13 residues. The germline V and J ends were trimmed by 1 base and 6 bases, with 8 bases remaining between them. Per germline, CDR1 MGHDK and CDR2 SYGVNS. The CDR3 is CASSESGWDTQYF. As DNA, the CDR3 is TGTGCCAGCAGTGAATCGGGATGGGATACGCAGTATTTT.

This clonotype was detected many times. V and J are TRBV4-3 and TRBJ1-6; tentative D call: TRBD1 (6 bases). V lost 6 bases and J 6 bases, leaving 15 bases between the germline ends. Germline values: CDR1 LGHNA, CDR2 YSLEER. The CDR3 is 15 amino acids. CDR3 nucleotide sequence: TGCGCCAGCAGACTCCAGGGGTCCCTTAATTCACCCCTCCACTTT. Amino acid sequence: CASRLQGSLNSPLHF.

The CDR3 loop reads CASSRGTGNEKLFF. Written as DNA, the CDR3 is TGCGCCAGCAGCCGCGGGACAGGGAATGAAAAACTGTTTTTT. This chain uses TRBV5-1 with TRBJ1-4; 9 bases fit TRBD1. V shed 4 bases, J shed 5 bases, and the junction held 3 bases outside the gene matches. The CDR3 spans 14 residues. Germline V gene sequence: CDR1 SGHRS, CDR2 YFSETQ.

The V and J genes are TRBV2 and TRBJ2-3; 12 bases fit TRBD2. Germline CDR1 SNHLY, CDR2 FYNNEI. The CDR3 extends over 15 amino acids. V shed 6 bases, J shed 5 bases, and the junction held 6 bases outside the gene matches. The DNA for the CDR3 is TGTGCCAGCAGCCCCGGACTAGCGGGGCTAGATACGCAGTATTTT. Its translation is CASSPGLAGLDTQYF.

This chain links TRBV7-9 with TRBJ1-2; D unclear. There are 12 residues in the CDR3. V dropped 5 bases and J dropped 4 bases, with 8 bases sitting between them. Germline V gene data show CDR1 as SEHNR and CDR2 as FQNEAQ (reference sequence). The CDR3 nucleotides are TGTGCCAGCAGCCCAACTGGCTATGGCTACACCTTC. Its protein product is CASSPTGYGYTF.

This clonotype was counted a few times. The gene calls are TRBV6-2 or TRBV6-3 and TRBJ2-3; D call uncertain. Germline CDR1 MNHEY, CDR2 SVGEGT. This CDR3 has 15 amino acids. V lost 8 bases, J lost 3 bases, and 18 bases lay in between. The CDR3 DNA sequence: TGTGCCAGCTCCCTGGACGGAGTGGGAACAGATACGCAGTATTTT. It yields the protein CASSLDGVGTDTQYF.

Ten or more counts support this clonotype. This CDR3 reads CASSFDRFTYGYTF. The DNA of the CDR3 is TGTGCCAGCAGTTTCGACAGGTTTACCTATGGCTACACCTTC. This chain uses TRBV12-3 or TRBV12-4 with TRBJ1-2; D is possibly TRBD1 (6 bases). The V end was cut by 3 bases, the J end by 4 bases, with 12 bases between. The CDR3 runs 14 residues.